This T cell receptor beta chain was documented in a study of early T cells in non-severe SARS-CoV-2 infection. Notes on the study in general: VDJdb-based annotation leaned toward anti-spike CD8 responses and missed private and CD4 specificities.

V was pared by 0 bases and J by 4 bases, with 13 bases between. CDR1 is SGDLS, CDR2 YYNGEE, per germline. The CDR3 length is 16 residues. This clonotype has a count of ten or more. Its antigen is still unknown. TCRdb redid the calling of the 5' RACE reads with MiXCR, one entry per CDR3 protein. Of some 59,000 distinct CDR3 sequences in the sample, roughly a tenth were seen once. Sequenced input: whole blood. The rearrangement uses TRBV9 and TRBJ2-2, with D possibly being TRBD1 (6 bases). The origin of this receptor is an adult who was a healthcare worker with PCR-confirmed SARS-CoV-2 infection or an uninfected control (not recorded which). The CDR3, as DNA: TGTGCCAGCAGCGTAGGACCGGGACATATCACCGGGGAGCTGTTTTTT. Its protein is CASSVGPGHITGELFF.